This T cell receptor (beta chain) originates from a study of human T cells and chemical hapten exposure. Study-wide context: 2% DPC applied to a 2 cm by 2 cm arm area sensitized donors.

This clonotype was counted ten times or more. Original processing methods: Individual samples carried between about 23,224 and 700,000 TCRs, with approximately 100,000 as the median. TCRdb fed the RACE reads into MiXCR, producing one record per CDR3 protein. The V and J calls reflect TCRdb's pipeline rather than the authors' work. The table records around 80,000 distinct CDR3 sequences, around 6.7% of them present only once. The V gene's germline CDR1 is DFQATT and CDR2 SNEGSKA (reference sequence). The CDR3 runs to 13 residues. V was clipped by 2 bases and J by 10 bases, with 14 bases between them. Stated time point: patch test 2, 6 weeks after DPC sensitization. As for treatment: therapeutic diphenylcyclopropenone sensitization with weekly scalp DPC. Researchers sampled blood before each patch test went on.

Sequencing used whole blood, obtained in connection with sensitization to the hapten diphenylcyclopropenone (DPC). The receptor was derived from a woman aged 30 to 39 with alopecia areata. Some clones in this sample may be carry-over from other donors' samples. The chain recombines TRBV20-1 with TRBJ1-4; maybe TRBD1 (5 bases). The CDR3, as DNA: TGCAGTGCTAGATGGGGGGGATTTGGAAAACTGTTTTTT. Encoded protein: CSARWGGFGKLFF.